This TCR beta chain was captured in a study of cytomegalovirus exposure and HLA in healthy donors. In the study overall: HLA-typed donors were the source of about 85 million unique TCRs, which an early data release held. Caucasian-associated ancestry cluster membership applied to around 80% of 398 genotyped donors.

Worth noting for this clone: Its antigen remains unidentified.

General study findings and limits: TCR beta V- and J-gene trimming was later associated with a missense DCLRE1C variant. In vitro experiments confirmed that a few CMV-associated chains were specific for CMV antigens.

Both 60 Vbeta primers and 13 Jbeta primers went into the PCR. TCRdb's table, derived via immunoSEQ multiplex PCR, lists solely in-frame clones and lacks some. Found here are over 200,000 clones; the top ten clones hold around 0.95%. There are 15 residues in the CDR3. CDR1 and CDR2 from the germline V gene are MDHEN and SYDVKM. J lost 2 bases, V lost 11 bases, and 15 bases had no gene match. The TCR sequence derives from a young woman in good health and CMV-seropositive. The sample comprised PBMCs. V is TRBV28 and J is TRBJ2-7; 7 bases agree with TRBD1. CDR3 residues: CAAGTHRGRTYEQYF. DNA of the CDR3: TGTGCCGCCGGCACTCACAGGGGTAGAACCTACGAGCAGTACTTC.